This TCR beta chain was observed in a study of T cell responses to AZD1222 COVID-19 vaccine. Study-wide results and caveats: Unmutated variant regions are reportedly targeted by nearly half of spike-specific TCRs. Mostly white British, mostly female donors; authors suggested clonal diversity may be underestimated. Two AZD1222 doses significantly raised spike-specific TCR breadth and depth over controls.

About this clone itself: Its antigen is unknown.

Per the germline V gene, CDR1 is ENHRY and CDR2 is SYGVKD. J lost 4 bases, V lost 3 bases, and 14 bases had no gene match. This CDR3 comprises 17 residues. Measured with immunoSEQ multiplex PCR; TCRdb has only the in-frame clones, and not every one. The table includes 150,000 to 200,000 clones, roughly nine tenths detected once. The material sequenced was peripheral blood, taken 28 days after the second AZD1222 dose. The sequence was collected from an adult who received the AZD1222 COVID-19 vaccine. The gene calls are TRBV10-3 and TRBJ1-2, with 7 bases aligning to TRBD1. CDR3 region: CAISDSGRGGVFYGYTF. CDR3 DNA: TGTGCCATCAGTGATAGTGGCAGGGGGGGAGTCTTCTATGGCTACACCTTC.